Given below is one T cell receptor beta chain in context. What it binds is not known. This specimen comes from a study of cytomegalovirus exposure and HLA in healthy donors. A multiplex PCR was run with 60 Vbeta primers and 13 Jbeta primers. Authors' analysis steps: In a later analysis, about 11 million of approximately 80 million unique beta chains occurred in at least two donors. The repertoire was sequenced with immunoSEQ multiplex PCR; TCRdb's copy has only in-frame clones and lacks some. V and J calls plus clone size are reproduced from that table; the DNA served to infer D and trimming. The sample includes 100,000 or so clones, 78% of them seen just once. Overall study findings and caveats: Presence/absence analyses supposed approximately even sequencing depth among donors. Later analysis suggested most CMV-associated TCR beta chains were HLA-restricted. Most TCR sequences were seen very rarely across donors, but some public TCRs occurred in many.

The CDR3 consists of 16 residues. V trimming: 3 bases; J trimming: 5 bases; junction bases outside the gene matches: 10. The V gene's germline CDR1 is LNHDA and CDR2 SQIVND (reference sequence). The material sequenced was PBMCs. The chain joins TRBV19 to TRBJ2-4; 7 nucleotides agree with TRBD2. This clonotype was obtained from a middle-aged woman in good health and CMV-seropositive. The CDR3 sequence is CASSISTSVLENIQYF. The DNA for the CDR3 is TGTGCCAGTAGTATTTCTACTAGCGTACTTGAAAACATTCAGTACTTC.